Detailed here is one T cell receptor beta chain. Antigen unknown. Assay used: immunoSEQ multiplex PCR; TCRdb lists only in-frame clones, some missing. The sample has a few million clones; almost 96% are singletons. Looked up from germline, CDR1 is SNHLY and CDR2 is FYNNEI. The length of the CDR3 is 14 residues. The V and J ends lost 5 bases and 10 bases, in that order; junction bases with no gene match: 11. This sample stems from a study of shared clonotypes between healthy human individuals. The study's findings and limits: Since donors were few, the genetic and exposure-history diversity represented was limited.

Material for sequencing was naive CD4+ T cells sorted from blood. Subset: CD45RA+ positively selected. The source of this sequence is a man aged 18 to 29 in good health. This chain links TRBV2 with TRBJ2-3; TRBD1 matches 8 bases. The CDR3 DNA sequence: TGTGCCAGCAGTCCACTACAAACAGGGGGTCCGCAGTATTTT. It codes for CASSPLQTGGPQYF.